This is a list of T cell receptor beta chains from one sample in a study of CD8 T cells in Susac syndrome. Each CDR3 protein gets one entry after TCRdb re-called the immunoSEQ multiplex PCR reads with MiXCR. The sample holds around 170,000 distinct CDR3 sequences, 85% to 95% seen once. The sample taken for sequencing was CD8+ T cells from PBMCs. The receptors come from a human donor with Susac syndrome. CDR3s include the opening cysteine and the closing phenylalanine or tryptophan. The D gene is left open where the match is weak. Expanded clones are given a class, and other clones once, few, many or no size at all.

clone size	V gene	J gene	D gene	CDR3 protein	CDR3 DNA
-	TRBV20-1	TRBJ1-1	-	CSASGGTPEAFF	TGCAGTGCTAGCGGTGGGACCCCTGAAGCTTTCTTT
-	TRBV5-4	TRBJ2-1	TRBD2	CASSFRWLAGVNEQFF	TGTGCCAGCAGCTTCCGTTGGCTAGCGGGAGTGAATGAGCAGTTCTTC
-	TRBV7-9	TRBJ1-1	TRBD1	CASRTGNSEAFF	TGTGCCAGTCGGACAGGGAACTCTGAAGCTTTCTTT
-	TRBV10-3	TRBJ2-5	TRBD2	CAISEPSGRQETQYF	TGTGCCATCAGTGAGCCTAGCGGAAGACAAGAGACCCAGTACTTC
few	TRBV12-3/TRBV12-4	TRBJ2-2	-	CASSFYTGELFF	TGTGCCAGCAGTTTTTACACCGGGGAGCTGTTTTTT
-	TRBV28	TRBJ2-7	-	CASSFEQSYEQYF	TGTGCCAGCAGTTTCGAACAGTCCTACGAGCAGTACTTC
-	TRBV21-1	TRBJ2-7	-	CASSKVGSLAGIDEQYF	TGTGCCAGCAGCAAAGTGGGCAGCCTAGCAGGGATAGACGAGCAGTACTTC
-	TRBV28	TRBJ1-2	-	CASSFFQGSYGYTF	TGTGCCAGCAGTTTCTTCCAGGGCAGCTATGGCTACACCTTC
-	TRBV3-1	TRBJ2-2	TRBD1	CASSPDREEIPGELFF	TGTGCCAGCAGCCCCGACAGGGAAGAAATTCCCGGGGAGCTGTTTTTT
-	TRBV14	TRBJ2-7	-	CASSQVNTRLIDEQYF	TGTGCCAGCAGCCAAGTAAACACTAGGTTAATCGACGAGCAGTACTTC
-	TRBV5-6	TRBJ2-7	TRBD2	CASSSSGRIYEQYF	TGTGCCAGCAGCTCTAGCGGGAGGATCTACGAGCAGTACTTC
-	TRBV5-1	TRBJ1-6	-	CASSLETGGYSPLHF	TGCGCCAGCAGCTTGGAGACGGGGGGTTATTCACCCCTCCACTTT
-	TRBV6-6	TRBJ1-5	-	CASSDFAQPQHF	TGTGCCAGCAGTGACTTTGCTCAGCCCCAGCATTTT
-	TRBV19	TRBJ1-1	-	CASNQGWTEAFF	TGTGCCAGTAACCAGGGTTGGACCGAAGCTTTCTTT
-	TRBV3-1	TRBJ2-7	TRBD2	CASSQDGHPAGGLEVPYEQYF	TGTGCCAGCAGCCAAGATGGTCACCCAGCGGGAGGACTAGAGGTACCCTACGAGCAGTACTTC
-	TRBV30	TRBJ2-3	TRBD2	CAWAAGGSTDTQYF	TGTGCCTGGGCAGCGGGGGGAAGCACAGATACGCAGTATTTT
once	TRBV2	TRBJ1-1	-	CASIGDAGRPFF	TGTGCCAGCATCGGGGACGCGGGTCGCCCTTTCTTT
-	TRBV29-1	TRBJ2-5	-	CSVRKRETQYF	TGCAGCGTCCGCAAGAGAGAGACCCAGTACTTC
-	TRBV12-3/TRBV12-4	TRBJ2-7	TRBD1	CASSETTGAYEQYF	TGTGCCAGCAGTGAGACGACAGGGGCCTACGAGCAGTACTTC
-	TRBV3-1	TRBJ2-5	-	CASSQDSRGRETQYF	TGTGCCAGCAGCCAAGATAGCAGGGGCCGGGAGACCCAGTACTTC
-	TRBV4-2	TRBJ2-1	-	CASSQGGSNEQFF	TGTGCCAGCAGCCAAGGGGGGTCCAATGAGCAGTTCTTC
-	TRBV6-2/TRBV6-3	TRBJ1-5	-	CASSYLGSDQPQHF	TGTGCCAGCAGTTACTTGGGAAGCGATCAGCCCCAGCATTTT
-	TRBV6-6	TRBJ1-1	-	CASSYGQGGFTEAFF	TGTGCCAGCAGTTACGGGCAGGGTGGATTTACTGAAGCTTTCTTT
-	TRBV30	TRBJ1-1	-	CAWDTGIGTEAFF	TGTGCCTGGGATACAGGGATAGGCACTGAAGCTTTCTTT
-	TRBV20-1	TRBJ2-2	-	CSARDWNTGELFF	TGCAGTGCTAGAGATTGGAATACCGGGGAGCTGTTTTTT
-	TRBV5-4	TRBJ2-7	TRBD2	CASSLARGEAYEQYF	TGTGCCAGCAGCTTGGCACGGGGGGAAGCCTACGAGCAGTACTTC
once	TRBV13	TRBJ2-3	TRBD1	CASSHGQGTQYF	TGTGCCAGCAGCCATGGACAGGGTACGCAGTATTTT
-	TRBV9	TRBJ2-5	-	CASSVGTFQETQYF	TGTGCCAGCAGCGTAGGGACTTTTCAAGAGACCCAGTACTTC
once	TRBV15	TRBJ2-5	-	CATTTGGQQETQYF	TGTGCCACCACAACCGGGGGCCAACAAGAGACCCAGTACTTC
-	TRBV11-2	TRBJ2-7	TRBD2	CASSFQIPGLDRYEQYF	TGTGCCAGCAGCTTCCAGATTCCGGGACTAGATCGGTACGAGCAGTACTTC
-	TRBV5-4	TRBJ2-7	TRBD1	CASSLAVGQGGSYEQYF	TGTGCCAGCAGCTTGGCCGTAGGACAGGGGGGATCCTACGAGCAGTACTTC
-	TRBV7-2	TRBJ2-7	TRBD1	CASSEGTEREQYF	TGTGCCAGCAGCGAAGGGACAGAACGCGAGCAGTACTTC
-	TRBV7-9	TRBJ2-5	TRBD2	CASSFEGLAGPETQYF	TGTGCCAGCAGCTTCGAAGGACTAGCGGGGCCAGAGACCCAGTACTTC
-	TRBV5-4	TRBJ2-7	-	CASSLTGLSSYEQYF	TGTGCCAGCAGCTTGACAGGTCTGAGCTCCTACGAGCAGTACTTC
-	TRBV7-8	TRBJ1-6	TRBD1	CASSSRGNGNSPLHF	TGTGCCAGCAGCTCCAGGGGGAACGGTAATTCACCCCTCCACTTT
-	TRBV5-4	TRBJ1-1	-	CASSPGGAGAFF	TGTGCCAGCAGCCCCGGGGGCGCAGGAGCTTTCTTT
-	TRBV15	TRBJ1-5	-	CATSTWQKNQPQHF	TGTGCCACCAGCACGTGGCAGAAAAATCAGCCCCAGCATTTT
-	TRBV24-1	TRBJ1-5	TRBD1	CATNWRTGSFGNQPQHF	TGTGCCACCAACTGGCGGACAGGGTCGTTCGGCAATCAGCCCCAGCATTTT
-	TRBV9	TRBJ2-1	TRBD1	CASSVGGGYHEQFF	TGTGCCAGCAGCGTAGGAGGGGGCTATCATGAGCAGTTCTTC
-	TRBV13	TRBJ2-5	-	CASSLRQETQYF	TGTGCCAGCAGCCTCAGACAAGAGACCCAGTACTTC
-	TRBV9	TRBJ2-2	TRBD2	CASSPRSSGRDTGELFF	TGTGCCAGCAGCCCGAGAAGTAGCGGGAGAGACACCGGGGAGCTGTTTTTT
-	TRBV20-1	TRBJ2-3	TRBD2	CSARDRDGGETDTQYF	TGCAGTGCTAGAGATCGCGACGGGGGGGAGACAGATACGCAGTATTTT
-	TRBV12-3/TRBV12-4	TRBJ2-1	-	CASSLEATGSSYNEQFF	TGTGCCAGCAGTTTAGAAGCGACGGGAAGCTCCTACAATGAGCAGTTCTTC
-	TRBV9	TRBJ1-2	-	CASSGENRNGYTF	TGTGCCAGCAGCGGAGAAAACAGGAATGGCTACACCTTC
-	TRBV3-1	TRBJ2-5	TRBD2	CASSQTLAGGRTQYF	TGTGCCAGCAGCCAAACACTAGCGGGGGGGCGAACCCAGTACTTC
-	TRBV9	TRBJ2-2	TRBD2	CASSNPGGTGELFF	TGTGCCAGCAGCAACCCCGGGGGGACCGGGGAGCTGTTTTTT
-	TRBV18	TRBJ2-1	-	CASSPPRTYNEQFF	TGTGCCAGCTCACCACCACGGACATACAATGAGCAGTTCTTC
-	TRBV5-4	TRBJ2-5	-	CASSLEPIQETQYF	TGTGCCAGCAGCTTGGAACCAATTCAAGAGACCCAGTACTTC
-	TRBV5-6	TRBJ2-3	TRBD2	CASSREGTSGAPQYF	TGTGCCAGCAGCCGGGAAGGGACTAGCGGGGCGCCGCAGTATTTT
-	TRBV27	TRBJ1-2	-	CASSPAAAANYGYTF	TGTGCCAGCAGTCCTGCGGCTGCAGCTAACTATGGCTACACCTTC
-	TRBV3-1	TRBJ2-7	-	CASSPRGDEQYF	TGTGCCAGCAGCCCACGAGGGGACGAGCAGTACTTC
-	TRBV20-1	TRBJ1-2	-	CSVSTGTNYGYTF	TGCAGCGTCTCAACAGGGACGAACTATGGCTACACCTTC
-	TRBV30	TRBJ2-3	-	CAWGSGRTDTQYF	TGTGCCTGGGGGAGCGGACGCACAGATACGCAGTATTTT
-	TRBV20-1	TRBJ1-6	-	CSARQTAGNSPLHF	TGCAGTGCGAGACAGACGGCGGGTAATTCACCCCTCCACTTT
-	TRBV3-1	TRBJ2-3	-	CASSQIDTQYF	TGTGCCAGCAGCCAAATAGATACGCAGTATTTT
-	TRBV5-6	TRBJ1-1	TRBD1	CASSGHRGEAFF	TGTGCCAGCAGCGGCCACAGGGGAGAAGCTTTCTTT
-	TRBV5-1	TRBJ1-1	-	CASSFVVPEAFF	TGCGCCAGCAGCTTTGTGGTACCAGAAGCTTTCTTT
-	TRBV4-1	TRBJ2-7	-	CASSHQVIYEQYF	TGCGCCAGCAGCCACCAAGTTATTTACGAGCAGTACTTC